The text below deals with one T cell receptor (beta chain). The sample belongs to a study of control samples from healthy donors and cancer patients. The data were produced by immunoSEQ multiplex PCR, yet TCRdb's version contains in-frame clones alone and is incomplete. Of around 130,000 clones detected, more than 80% appear once; the ten largest clones hold about 2.5%. Germline-derived CDR1 and CDR2 are SGHRS and YFSETQ. The V gene end was trimmed by 4 bases and the J gene end by 10 bases; junction bases not matched to a gene: 6. This CDR3 contains 14 residues. V and J are TRBV5-1 and TRBJ1-6; 9 nucleotides align to TRBD1. Sample: blood. The receptor comes from a man between 18 and 35 years old in good health. Here the CDR3 DNA reads TGCGCCAGCAGCCGGGACAGGGAAGGATCACCCCTCCACTTT. It translates to CASSRDREGSPLHF.